The 12 T cell receptor beta chains below all came from one sample that was sequenced in a study of T cells of healthy individuals. TCRdb used MiXCR to reprocess the 5' RACE reads, holding one entry per CDR3 protein. This sample carries fewer than 75,000 distinct CDR3 sequences, about 16% of them seen once, and the ten largest clones take about 4.4%. All receptors derive from a human donor in good health.

In its sample, this clonotype was seen many times. The chain recombines TRBV10-1 with TRBJ1-1; 10 nucleotides line up with TRBD1. The CDR3 sequence is 14 residues long. After removal of 6 bases from V and 6 bases from J, the junction contained 7 bases not matched to a gene. CDR1 and CDR2 (germline): WNHNN, SYGVQD (reference sequence). The CDR3: CASSGQGVGSEAFF. CDR3 bases: TGCGCCAGCAGCGGACAGGGGGTCGGCTCTGAAGCTTTCTTT.

The chain couples TRBV11-2 to TRBJ2-7; TRBD2 agrees at 8 bases. V trimming: 2 bases; J trimming: 4 bases; junction bases outside the gene matches: 7. The CDR3 runs to 15 residues. The germline CDR1 and CDR2 sequences are SGHAT and FQNNGV. In nucleotides, the CDR3 is TGTGCCAGCAGCTTACTCGGGGGGGCGGAGTACGAGCAGTACTTC. The encoded protein is CASSLLGGAEYEQYF. The variable domain in full, with the rest retrieved from reference TRBV11-2 and TRBJ2-7, is EAGVAQSPRYKIIEKRQSVAFWCNPISGHATLYWYQQILGQGPKLLIQFQNNGVVDDSQLPKDRFSAERLKGVDSTLKIQPAKLEDSAVYLCASSLLGGAEYEQYFGPGTRLTVT.

The J gene is TRBJ2-7, the V gene TRBV6-5, with 9 nucleotides matching TRBD2. V lost 8 bases and J lost 4; bases outside the gene matches: 6. The CDR3 is 13 residues long. Per the germline V gene, CDR1 is MNHEY and CDR2 is SVGAGI. The CDR3 sequence: CASGREGRYEQYF. The CDR3 DNA reads as TGTGCCAGCGGGCGGGAGGGCCGATACGAGCAGTACTTC.

This clonotype occurred a few times. The V and J genes are TRBV7-3 and TRBJ2-3; D possibly matches TRBD1 or TRBD2 (6 bases each). The CDR3 has 15 amino acids. Trimming removed 4 bases from V and 2 bases from J, with 13 bases in between. Germline assignment: CDR1 SGHTA and CDR2 FQGTGA. CDR3 in DNA: TGTGCCAGCAGCTCAACGGGGGCAGCCACAGATACGCAGTATTTT. This translates into CASSSTGAATDTQYF.

This clonotype appeared many times. The V call is TRBV2, the J call TRBJ1-6; 11 bases are shared with TRBD1. Per the germline V gene, CDR1 is SNHLY and CDR2 is FYNNEI. With 8 bases clipped from V and 7 bases from J, the junction kept 13 bases outside the gene matches. This CDR3 has 17 residues. The CDR3, as DNA: TGTGCCAGCTTAGGGACAGGGGGATTTTCGGAGAATTCACCCCTCCACTTT. It yields the protein CASLGTGGFSENSPLHF. The full variable domain, completed using reference TRBV2 and TRBJ1-6, is EPEVTQTPSHQVTQMGQEVILRCVPISNHLYFYWYRQILGQKVEFLVSFYNNEISEKSEIFDDQFSVERPDGSNFTLKIRSTKLEDSAMYFCASLGTGGFSENSPLHFGNGTRLTVT.

J is TRBJ1-1 and V is TRBV5-1; D unresolved. This CDR3 comprises 11 residues. Germline CDR1 and CDR2: SGHRS and YFSETQ. The V end was cut by 3 bases, the J end by 2 bases, with 2 bases between. CDR3 sequence: CASSSNTEAFF. DNA of the CDR3: TGCGCCAGCAGCTCAAACACTGAAGCTTTCTTT.

Many counts were recorded for this clonotype. The rearrangement uses TRBV3-1 and TRBJ1-3; D call uncertain. The CDR3 has 14 amino acids. Trimming pared 0 bases from V and 4 bases from J, leaving 7 bases between. In germline, CDR1 is LGHDT, CDR2 YNNKEL (reference sequence). The DNA for the CDR3 is TGTGCCAGCAGCCAAGATCCTTGGGGAAACACCATATATTTT. It codes for CASSQDPWGNTIYF.

Comments on this clonotype: Being one base from a much bigger clone, this may be a read error. The chain couples TRBV3-1 to TRBJ2-3, with TRBD2 matching 7 bases. The CDR3 consists of 15 residues. CDR1 and CDR2 (germline): LGHDT, YNNKEL (reference sequence). The CDR3 is CASSPTSRYTDTRYF. For the CDR3, the DNA is TGTGCCAGCAGCCCGACTAGCCGATACACAGATACGCGGTATTTT.

This clonotype is a singleton in its sample. This may be a read error, as it is one base from a much larger clone. The DNA of the CDR3 is TGTGCCAACAGCTTAGCCTCCGGACAGGTTGGCACTGAAGCTTTCTTT. Translating it yields CANSLASGQVGTEAFF. V is TRBV11-2 and J is TRBJ1-1; 7 nucleotides match TRBD1. The CDR3 is 16 amino acids. Germline CDR1 SGHAT, CDR2 FQNNGV.

This clonotype was detected ten times or more. V usage is TRBV29-1 and J usage is TRBJ2-3, with 7 bases lining up with TRBD2. Germline assignment: CDR1 SQVTM and CDR2 ANQGSEA. V trimming: 8 bases; J trimming: 2 bases; junction bases outside the gene matches: 10. CDR3 length: 14 residues. CDR3 coding DNA: TGCAGCACGAGGCTAGCGGACAACACAGATACGCAGTATTTT. The encoded protein is CSTRLADNTDTQYF.

This clonotype was recorded many times. This chain connects TRBV7-6 to TRBJ2-3, with TRBD2 matching over 8 bases. The CDR3 is 15 residues long. Germline V gene sequence: CDR1 SGHVS, CDR2 FNYEAQ. The ends lost 5 bases at V and 5 bases at J; junction bases unmatched: 9. CDR3 loop: CASSLSGSRGDTQYF. The CDR3 bases are TGTGCCAGCAGCCTGAGCGGGAGTCGAGGAGATACGCAGTATTTT.

Only a few counts were recorded for this clonotype. The genes are TRBV10-3 and TRBJ2-1; weak D call: TRBD2 (5 bases). The CDR3 is made up of 13 amino acids. Germline lookup yields CDR1 ENHRY and CDR2 SYGVKD. V lost 11 bases and J 7 bases, leaving 18 bases between the germline ends. In nucleotides, the CDR3 is TGTGCCGTCCTACGGAATACGGGGAATGAGCAGTTCTTC. Residues: CAVLRNTGNEQFF.